This record looks at one T cell receptor (beta chain) sequence and its context. The antigen remains undetermined. The PCR was carried out with 60 Vbeta primers and 13 Jbeta primers. Sequencing used immunoSEQ multiplex PCR; TCRdb keeps in-frame clones, though not all of them. Counted here are roughly 200,000 clones, roughly 85% occurring once; the ten biggest clones make up around 2.3%. Losses at the gene ends were 2 bases for V and 6 bases for J; bases not matched to a gene: 7. The germline gives CDR1 MNHEY, CDR2 SVGAGI. The CDR3 sequence is 15 residues long. The data stem from a study of cytomegalovirus exposure and HLA in healthy donors. Study-level information: Findings of an earlier analysis included over 95 million unique TCR beta sequences from some 200 million T cells. Points from the study as a whole: According to the study, 180 or so TCR beta chains were cytomegalovirus-associated. Researchers reportedly found TCR beta sequences accurately predicted most subjects' HLA-A and HLA-B alleles. There were a few CMV-associated chains whose specificity for CMV antigens was confirmed in vitro.

The rearrangement links TRBV6-5 to TRBJ1-2, with TRBD1 identical over 9 bases. Sequenced sample: PBMCs. The TCR comes from a woman aged 50 to 65 in good health and CMV-seronegative. CDR3 protein: CASSYAATGGNGYTF. The DNA of the CDR3 is TGTGCCAGCAGTTACGCCGCGACAGGGGGAAATGGCTACACCTTC.